The 15 T cell receptor beta chains in this list originate from one sample, sequenced in a study of T-cell reconstitution after alpha-beta-depleted transplantation in children. Molecular barcoding with unique molecular identifiers was used for the TCRbeta library. TCRdb reprocessed the PCR reads via MiXCR and lists one record per CDR3 protein. The table includes 300,000 to 350,000 distinct CDR3 sequences, around 15% detected once. This specimen was PBMCs, mostly from graft donor cells, taken 360 days after TCRalphabeta/CD19-depleted stem cell transplant. These receptors came from a male patient aged 2 to 10 who had a stem cell transplant for acute lymphoblastic leukemia, so the T cells may come from the graft donor.

This chain uses TRBV29-1 with TRBJ2-6; 8 bases agree with TRBD2. The germline gives CDR1 SQVTM, CDR2 ANQGSEA. This CDR3 is 17 amino acids long. The V gene end was trimmed by 5 bases and the J gene end by 1 base; junction bases not matched to a gene: 10. DNA for the CDR3: TGCAGCGTTACCGGAGGGAGCGGGAGTTCTGGGGCCAACGTCCTGACTTTC. This encodes CSVTGGSGSSGANVLTF.

The chain links TRBV4-1 to TRBJ2-7; 9 bases line up with TRBD1. The trim removed 1 base at V and 4 bases at J, leaving 2 bases unmatched. This CDR3 region has 14 residues. CDR1 MGHRA and CDR2 YSYEKL come from the germline V gene. CDR3 protein: CASSQGTGDYEQYF. The CDR3 region has the DNA TGCGCCAGCAGCCAAGGGACAGGGGATTACGAGCAGTACTTC.

The table lists this clonotype with many counts. The chain joins TRBV11-2 to TRBJ2-1, with 11 bases identical to TRBD1. There are 17 residues in the CDR3. The V gene's germline CDR1 is SGHAT and CDR2 FQNNGV. The V segment lost 5 bases and the J segment 5 bases; nucleotides outside the gene matches: 11. The CDR3 nucleotides are TGTGCCAGCAGCCCTAGACCCGGGACAGGGGGGAACAATGAGCAGTTCTTC. This codes for CASSPRPGTGGNNEQFF.

This clonotype was counted only a few times. The chain is built from TRBV2 and TRBJ2-7; D might be TRBD2 (5 bases). Germline V CDR1 and CDR2: SNHLY, FYNNEI. The V and J ends lost 4 bases and 1 base respectively, with 11 bases between them. The CDR3 length is 14 residues. The CDR3 DNA is TGTGCCAGCAGTGGTTCTACTAGTTCCTACGAGCAGTACTTC. As protein: CASSGSTSSYEQYF.

There are a few counts of this clonotype. In nucleotides, the CDR3 is TGTGCCAGCAGCTTCCCAGGGGGCTACGAGCAGTACTTC. Protein: CASSFPGGYEQYF. The chain has TRBV11-1 and TRBJ2-7; 7 positions match TRBD1. Germline V gene data show CDR1 as SGHAT and CDR2 as FQDESV (reference sequence). With V trimmed by 3 bases and J by 3 bases, 2 bases remained unmatched. This CDR3 is built from 13 residues.

The chain combines TRBV2 with TRBJ2-1; TRBD1 aligns across 8 bases. Germline values: CDR1 SNHLY, CDR2 FYNNEI. The ends lost 4 bases at V and 4 bases at J; junction bases unmatched: 9. The CDR3 contains 16 residues. The CDR3 DNA is TGTGCCAGCAGTGGAGGACAGGGAGGATCTTACAATGAGCAGTTCTTC. Translation gives CASSGGQGGSYNEQFF.

This clonotype was detected many times. The chain employs TRBV4-3 and TRBJ2-7; 7 bases line up with TRBD2. The germline V gene has CDR1 LGHNA and CDR2 YSLEER. V lost 0 bases and J lost 1; bases outside the gene matches: 3. The CDR3 is 15 residues long. The CDR3 DNA reads as TGCGCCAGCAGCCAAGATCTGCGGGGGTCCTACGAGCAGTACTTC. Amino acids: CASSQDLRGSYEQYF.

The chain carries TRBV6-5 and TRBJ2-3; TRBD1 might be the D (6 bases). Trimming took off 10 bases at V and 2 bases at J, with 31 bases between the two ends. Germline CDR1 MNHEY, CDR2 SVGAGI. The CDR3 spans 19 residues. The CDR3 sequence is CATELGIRSYRALTDTQYF. The CDR3 DNA reads as TGTGCCACCGAGTTAGGGATTAGGTCCTACAGGGCCCTCACAGATACGCAGTATTTT.

This clonotype was detected a few times. As DNA, the CDR3 is TGCAGCGTCTCCTCCGGGACAGGGAGCCAAGAGACCCAGTACTTC. Encoded protein: CSVSSGTGSQETQYF. J is TRBJ2-5 and V is TRBV29-1; TRBD1 agrees at 9 bases. The CDR3 runs to 15 residues. Germline CDR1 reads SQVTM; CDR2 reads ANQGSEA. The junction had 9 bases not matched to a gene; V was cut back by 6 bases and J by 1 base.

The genes are TRBV5-1 and TRBJ2-1; 10 nucleotides match TRBD2. This CDR3 is 17 amino acids long. With 4 bases clipped from V and 3 bases from J, the junction kept 10 bases outside the gene matches. Looked up from germline, CDR1 is SGHRS and CDR2 is YFSETQ. The CDR3: CASSPPLLAGLYNEQFF. CDR3 sequence (DNA): TGCGCCAGCAGCCCACCCCTACTAGCGGGGCTCTACAATGAGCAGTTCTTC.

The CDR3, as DNA: TGTGCCAGCAGCGGGACAGAAAGCTCCTACGAGCAGTACTTC. Translated: CASSGTESSYEQYF. The V gene is TRBV2, the J gene TRBJ2-7; 7 nucleotides agree with TRBD1. Trimming at V came to 6 bases and at J to 0 bases, leaving 5 bases not matched to a gene. There are 14 residues in the CDR3. CDR1 and CDR2 from the germline V gene are SNHLY and FYNNEI.

This clonotype appeared a few times. This chain links TRBV6-2 or TRBV6-3 with TRBJ2-7; D gene unclear. The germline V gene has CDR1 MNHEY and CDR2 SVGEGT. Trimming stripped 5 bases from V and 4 bases from J, with 12 bases between. The CDR3 length is 13 residues. The CDR3: CASSQLAIYEQYF. CDR3 in DNA: TGTGCCAGCAGTCAACTGGCGATTTACGAGCAGTACTTC.

This clonotype was counted at least ten times. CDR3 sequence: CASSFAIQGDNTEAFF. Here the CDR3 DNA reads TGTGCCAGCAGTTTTGCCATACAGGGAGACAACACTGAAGCTTTCTTT. The chain has TRBV28 and TRBJ1-1, with D maybe TRBD1 (6 bases). CDR1 and CDR2 (germline): MDHEN, SYDVKM. Between the trimmed V and J ends, which lost 3 bases and 2 bases, there was a span of 16 bases. The CDR3 is made up of 16 amino acids.

Ten or more counts support this clonotype. This rearrangement joins TRBV7-2 to TRBJ2-2, with D uncertain. With 2 bases removed from V and 5 bases from J, the gap between germline ends came to 6 bases. In germline, CDR1 is SGHTA, CDR2 FQGNSA. The CDR3 consists of 13 residues. CDR3: CASSLTRTGELFF. The CDR3 DNA sequence: TGTGCCAGCAGCTTAACCCGGACCGGGGAGCTGTTTTTT.

The V call is TRBV30, the J call TRBJ2-7, with a weak D call TRBD1 (6 bases). Germline CDR1 reads GTSNPN; CDR2 reads SVGIG (reference sequence). The length of the CDR3 is 16 residues. Trimming cost V 3 bases and J 9 bases, with 27 bases left between them. CDR3 nucleotides: TGTGCCTGGAGGGAGCCCTACCGGACAGTGACTTGGGCGCAGTACTTC. Translation: CAWREPYRTVTWAQYF.